This T cell receptor beta chain was captured by sequencing in a study of cytotoxic CD8 clonotypes in ibrutinib-treated CLL. Looking at the study overall: On average, over 80,000 productive rearrangements and some 240,000 productive templates per sample. Whole-study results and caveats: Researchers report that baseline clonality outpaced age-matched healthy donors and tracked circulating CD8+ T-cell counts. Clonality went up at ibrutinib response and then declined back toward baseline at progression.

This clone turned up a few times. Its antigen is currently unknown. Germline CDR1 and CDR2: SGHNT and YENEEA. The CDR3 length is 15 residues. V was pared by 0 bases and J by 0 bases, with 8 bases between. Profiling relied on immunoSEQ multiplex PCR, and the TCRdb table lists in-frame clones only, not all of them. Of more than 200,000 clones in the sample, 70% are singletons; the top ten hold approximately 15%. J is TRBJ1-1 and V is TRBV11-3; D is ambiguous. The receptor was isolated from a human donor with chronic lymphocytic leukemia. The source material was PBMCs, sampled after 24 months of ibrutinib treatment. The CDR3 nucleotides read TGTGCCAGCAGCTTAGATAAGGGATTGAACACTGAAGCTTTCTTT. Protein sequence: CASSLDKGLNTEAFF.